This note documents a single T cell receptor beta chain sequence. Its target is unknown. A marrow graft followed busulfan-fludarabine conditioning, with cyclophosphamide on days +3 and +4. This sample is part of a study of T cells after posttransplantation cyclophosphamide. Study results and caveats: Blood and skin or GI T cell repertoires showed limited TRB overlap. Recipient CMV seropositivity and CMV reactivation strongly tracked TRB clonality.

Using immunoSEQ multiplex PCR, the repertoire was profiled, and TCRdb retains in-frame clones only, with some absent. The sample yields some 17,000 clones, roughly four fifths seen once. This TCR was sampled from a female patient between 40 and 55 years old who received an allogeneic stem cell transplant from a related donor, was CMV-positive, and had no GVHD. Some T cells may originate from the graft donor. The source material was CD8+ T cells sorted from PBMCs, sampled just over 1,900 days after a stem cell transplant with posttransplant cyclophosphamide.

CDR3 coding DNA: TGCGCCAGCAGCTTGTCCCAGGGGGCGGTTGGGGAGCAGTTCTTC. This encodes CASSLSQGAVGEQFF. The chain links TRBV5-1 to TRBJ2-1, with 8 bases fitting TRBD1. Trimming at V came to 1 base and at J to 10 bases, leaving 10 bases not matched to a gene. This CDR3 is built from 15 residues. Germline V gene lookup returns CDR1 SGHRS and CDR2 YFSETQ.